The 7 T cell receptor beta chains below were found in one sample sequenced in a study of cytomegalovirus exposure and HLA in healthy donors. This PCR relied on a set of 60 Vbeta primers and 13 Jbeta primers. Assay used: immunoSEQ multiplex PCR; TCRdb lists only in-frame clones, some missing. The sample shows approximately 220,000 clones, 75% to 80% of them seen only once. The sequenced sample consisted of PBMCs. These receptors all come from a man between 18 and 35 years old in good health and CMV-seronegative.

The chain recombines TRBV5-4 with TRBJ1-2; D unresolved. CDR3 length: 16 amino acids. Trimming shortened V by 0 bases and J by 1 base, and 13 bases separated the two germline ends. Germline CDR1 is SGHNT and CDR2 is YYREEE (reference sequence). CDR3 sequence reads: CASSLAAVGVNYGYTF. DNA for the CDR3: TGTGCCAGCAGCTTGGCGGCGGTCGGGGTTAACTATGGCTACACCTTC.

J is TRBJ2-6 and V is TRBV27, with 9 positions matching TRBD1. Germline CDR1 is MNHEY and CDR2 is SMNVEV (reference sequence). The V gene end was trimmed by 3 bases and the J gene end by 2 bases; junction bases not matched to a gene: 14. This CDR3 region has 20 residues. CDR3 loop: CASSFLSGQGRRTGANVLTF. The CDR3 DNA sequence: TGTGCCAGCAGTTTTCTTTCCGGACAGGGGCGGAGGACTGGGGCCAACGTCCTGACTTTC.

This sequence joins TRBV14 and TRBJ2-2, with TRBD2 matching over 13 bases. CDR1 SGHDN and CDR2 FVKESK come from the germline V gene. The CDR3 runs 17 residues. V lost 4 bases, J lost 7 bases, and 9 bases stayed unmatched. In nucleotides, the CDR3 is TGTGCCAGCAGCCCTTGGACTAGCGGGGGTATCGGCGGGGAGCTGTTTTTT. This encodes CASSPWTSGGIGGELFF.

V usage is TRBV28 and J usage is TRBJ2-2; TRBD2 matches 8 bases. V lost 6 bases to trimming and J lost 3 bases; unmatched junction nucleotides: 6. The germline gives CDR1 MDHEN, CDR2 SYDVKM. This CDR3 is 15 amino acids long. The CDR3 is CASRVTSGDTGELFF. CDR3 in DNA: TGTGCCAGCAGAGTCACTAGCGGAGACACCGGGGAGCTGTTTTTT. The full variable domain, in which reference TRBV28 and TRBJ2-2 provide the parts outside the CDR3, is DVKVTQSSRYLVKRTGEKVFLECVQDMDHENMFWYRQDPGLGLRLIYFSYDVKMKEKGDIPEGYSVSREKKERFSLILESASTNQTSMYLCASRVTSGDTGELFFGEGSRLTVL.

V gene TRBV5-5 combines with J gene TRBJ1-1; D gene ambiguous. With 3 bases removed from V and 4 bases from J, the gap between germline ends came to 13 bases. The length of the CDR3 is 14 residues. Looked up from germline, CDR1 is SGHKS and CDR2 is YYEKEE (reference sequence). The CDR3 DNA reads as TGTGCCAGCAGCTCCCCAACACCAGGCACTGAAGCTTTCTTT. Protein sequence: CASSSPTPGTEAFF.

This sequence joins TRBV6-4 and TRBJ2-1; D is possibly TRBD1 (6 bases). Trimming left V 8 bases short and J 1 base short, with 24 bases between. Germline loops: CDR1 MRHNA, CDR2 SNTAGT. This CDR3 contains 18 residues. In DNA form, the CDR3 reads TGTGCCAGCGAAGAGGATAAGAGACAGGTGTGGTCCTACAATGAGCAGTTCTTC. Translating it yields CASEEDKRQVWSYNEQFF.

A single count supports this clone. The chain has TRBV30 and TRBJ2-1, with 9 bases identical to TRBD2. Germline V lookup: CDR1 GTSNPN, CDR2 SVGIG (reference sequence). The CDR3 covers 14 residues. V shed 4 bases, J shed 10 bases, and the junction held 11 bases outside the gene matches. This chain's CDR3 is CAWTRLAEQGEQFF. DNA of the CDR3: TGTGCCTGGACTAGACTAGCGGAGCAAGGCGAGCAGTTCTTC.